This T cell receptor (beta chain) is drawn from a study of cytomegalovirus exposure and HLA in healthy donors. The overall study: Roughly 179 million T cells yielded approximately 100 million unique TCR beta sequences, as an earlier analysis found.

It was healthy bone marrow donors who served as donors. Though probably carrying unrecorded immune exposures, donors were nominally healthy at sampling. PCR amplification relied on 60 Vbeta primers (plus 13 Jbeta primers). Clones were read by immunoSEQ multiplex PCR, and TCRdb kept only the in-frame ones, dropping some. Of about 100,000 clones listed, approximately 72% were seen once; the top ten hold over 12%. The source material was PBMCs. This receptor was taken from a male donor in good health and CMV-seropositive.

The CDR3 loop reads CASSPQSGGVGNQPQHF. The CDR3, as DNA: TGTGCCAGCAGCCCGCAATCAGGGGGCGTGGGTAATCAGCCCCAGCATTTT. The chain couples TRBV7-9 to TRBJ1-5; TRBD1 aligns across 8 bases. CDR1 and CDR2 (germline): SEHNR, FQNEAQ (reference sequence). CDR3 size: 17 residues. Unmatched junction bases numbered 13, after V lost 5 bases and J lost 4 bases.